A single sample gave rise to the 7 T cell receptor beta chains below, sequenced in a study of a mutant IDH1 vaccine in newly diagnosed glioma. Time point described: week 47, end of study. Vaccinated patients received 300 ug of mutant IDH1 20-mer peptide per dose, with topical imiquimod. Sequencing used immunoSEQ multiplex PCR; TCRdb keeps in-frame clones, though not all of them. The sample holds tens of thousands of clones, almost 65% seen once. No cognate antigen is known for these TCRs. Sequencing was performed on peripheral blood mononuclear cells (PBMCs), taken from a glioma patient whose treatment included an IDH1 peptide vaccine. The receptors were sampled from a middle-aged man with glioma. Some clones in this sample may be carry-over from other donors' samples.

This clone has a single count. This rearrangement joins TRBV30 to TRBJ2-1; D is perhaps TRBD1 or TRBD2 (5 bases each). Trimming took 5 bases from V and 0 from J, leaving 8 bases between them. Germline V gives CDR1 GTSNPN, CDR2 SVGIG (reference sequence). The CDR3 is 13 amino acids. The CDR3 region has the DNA TGTGCCTGGTATGGGGGCTCCTACAATGAGCAGTTCTTC. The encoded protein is CAWYGGSYNEQFF.

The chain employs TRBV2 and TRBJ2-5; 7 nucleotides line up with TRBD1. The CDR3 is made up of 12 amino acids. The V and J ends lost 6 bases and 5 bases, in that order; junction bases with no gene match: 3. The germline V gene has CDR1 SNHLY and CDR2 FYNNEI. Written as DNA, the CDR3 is TGTGCCAGCAGAGAGACAGGGGAGACCCAGTACTTC. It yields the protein CASRETGETQYF.

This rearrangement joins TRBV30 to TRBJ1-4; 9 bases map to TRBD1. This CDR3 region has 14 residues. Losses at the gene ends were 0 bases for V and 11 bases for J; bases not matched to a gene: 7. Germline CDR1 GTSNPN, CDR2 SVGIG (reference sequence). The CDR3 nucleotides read TGTGCCTGGAGTGTCGGGGCTGGGACAGGGAAACTGTTTTTT. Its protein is CAWSVGAGTGKLFF.

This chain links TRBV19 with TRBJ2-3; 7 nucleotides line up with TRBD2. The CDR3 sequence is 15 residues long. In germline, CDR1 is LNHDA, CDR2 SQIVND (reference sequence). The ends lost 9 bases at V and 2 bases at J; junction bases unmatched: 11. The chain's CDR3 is CASSGGGVFTDTQYF. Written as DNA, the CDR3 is TGTGCCAGCTCAGGTGGGGGGGTATTCACAGATACGCAGTATTTT.

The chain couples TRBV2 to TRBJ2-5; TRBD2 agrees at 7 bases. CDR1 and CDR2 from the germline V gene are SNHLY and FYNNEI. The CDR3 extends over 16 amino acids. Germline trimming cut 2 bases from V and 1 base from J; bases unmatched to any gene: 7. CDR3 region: CASSELTGLTQETQYF. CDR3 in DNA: TGTGCCAGCAGTGAACTTACGGGACTAACCCAAGAGACCCAGTACTTC.

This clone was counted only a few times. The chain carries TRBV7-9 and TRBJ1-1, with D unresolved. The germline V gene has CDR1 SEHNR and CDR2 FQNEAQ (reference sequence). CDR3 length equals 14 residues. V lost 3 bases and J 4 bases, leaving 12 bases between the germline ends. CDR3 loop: CASSFGGSGTEAFF. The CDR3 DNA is TGTGCCAGCAGCTTTGGTGGGAGTGGCACTGAAGCTTTCTTT.

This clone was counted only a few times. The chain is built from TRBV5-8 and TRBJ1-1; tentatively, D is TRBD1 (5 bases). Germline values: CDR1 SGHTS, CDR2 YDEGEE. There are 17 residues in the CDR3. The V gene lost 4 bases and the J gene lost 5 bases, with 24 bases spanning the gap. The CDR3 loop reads CASSNLGWVREGTEAFF. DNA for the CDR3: TGTGCCAGCAGCAACCTAGGCTGGGTCAGGGAAGGGACTGAAGCTTTCTTT.